The present T cell receptor (beta chain) was sequenced within a study of monozygotic twins with inflammatory bowel disease. TCRdb derives one entry per CDR3 protein from the 5' RACE reads, leaving out DNA. The sample table includes 170,000 or so distinct CDR3 sequences. Comment on this clonotype: Its antigen is unidentified.

Study-wide results and caveats: TCRbeta inverse Simpson diversity was decreased in IBD patients versus healthy co-twins.

CDR1 KGHSH and CDR2 LQKENI come from the germline V gene. CDR3 length equals 17 residues. The chain links TRBV18 to TRBJ2-1; checking the TCRdb D call of TRBD2 is not possible without DNA. Material for sequencing was blood. This TCR was sampled from a human donor with ulcerative colitis or Crohn's disease, or a healthy co-twin of an affected twin (not recorded which). This CDR3 reads CASSPRGLAVSYNEQFF.